A single sample is the source of the 30 T cell receptor beta chains below, sequenced in a study of post-analysis software for immune sequencing data. Findings and limits, study-wide: Compared with controls, patients had more of about 5 TRBV segments, including TRBV5-6, TRBV5-1 and TRBV20-1.

Libraries were made from TCR beta cDNA, and they carried unique molecular identifiers. TCRdb itself ran the PCR reads through MiXCR, one entry per CDR3 protein. The data show about half a million distinct CDR3 sequences, with nearly 45% seen just once and roughly 12% held by the top ten. Antigen specificity for these receptors is unknown. What was sequenced was blood. Receptor source: a girl aged 5-17 years with multiple sclerosis.

The rearrangement links TRBV3-1 to TRBJ1-1; D gene ambiguous. CDR3 length: 13 amino acids. Germline V lookup: CDR1 LGHDT, CDR2 YNNKEL (reference sequence). Trimming removed 3 bases from V and 5 bases from J, with 10 bases in between. The CDR3 DNA reads TGTGCCAGCAGCCAGGATTCAAAAACTGAAGCTTTCTTT. Residues: CASSQDSKTEAFF.

CDR3 DNA: TGTGCCACCAGCGATACCACCTATGGCTACACCTTC. Its translation is CATSDTTYGYTF. This chain connects TRBV24-1 to TRBJ1-2; no firm D call. Germline CDR1 and CDR2: KGHDR and SFDVKD. Between the trimmed V and J ends, which lost 7 bases and 4 bases, there was a span of 9 bases. The CDR3 length is 12 residues.

CDR3 sequence: CASSPGQGLGYGYTF. The DNA for the CDR3 is TGTGCCAGCAGCCCGGGACAGGGGTTGGGCTATGGCTACACCTTC. The chain uses TRBV7-2 and TRBJ1-2; the match to TRBD1 covers 10 bases. Germline values: CDR1 SGHTA, CDR2 FQGNSA. V shed 5 bases and J 4 bases; nucleotides not matched to a gene: 7. The CDR3 has 15 amino acids.

V is TRBV20-1 and J is TRBJ2-7; 13 bases align to TRBD2. Looked up from germline, CDR1 is DFQATT and CDR2 is SNEGSKA (reference sequence). V shed 6 bases and J 0 bases; nucleotides not matched to a gene: 14. The CDR3 consists of 18 residues. The CDR3 is CSATRYGTSGALSYEQYF. The DNA of the CDR3 is TGCAGTGCCACTAGGTACGGGACTAGCGGGGCCCTCTCCTACGAGCAGTACTTC.

This clonotype was seen once. The chain couples TRBV28 to TRBJ2-7; 9 bases match TRBD2. This CDR3 is built from 18 residues. J gave up 0 bases and V 2 bases, and 11 bases lay outside the gene matches. Germline V lookup: CDR1 MDHEN, CDR2 SYDVKM. CDR3 sequence reads: CASSLPAQTSGRSYEQYF. CDR3 coding DNA: TGTGCCAGCAGTTTACCTGCACAAACTAGCGGGCGCTCCTACGAGCAGTACTTC.

This clonotype has only a few counts. This chain connects TRBV28 to TRBJ2-3; TRBD2 might be the D (5 bases). Germline V CDR1 and CDR2: MDHEN, SYDVKM. The CDR3 contains 11 residues. Deletions cut 9 bases from V and 3 bases from J, with 7 bases between. The CDR3 region is CASGETDTQYF. The CDR3 region has the DNA TGTGCCAGTGGGGAGACAGATACGCAGTATTTT.

This clonotype was counted a single time. A much larger clone is a single base away; this may be a read error. This rearrangement joins TRBV12-3 or TRBV12-4 to TRBJ2-7, with unresolved D. This CDR3 is built from 11 residues. The CDR3 is CASSQNYERYF. The CDR3 DNA reads as TGTGCCAGCAGTCAGAACTACGAGCGGTACTTC.

The chain joins TRBV5-1 to TRBJ2-3; perhaps TRBD2 as D (6 bases). This CDR3 spans 16 amino acids. CDR1 and CDR2 (germline): SGHRS, YFSETQ. The V gene lost 0 bases and the J gene lost 2 bases, with 13 bases spanning the gap. CDR3 sequence: CASSLVAGTNTDTQYF. The DNA of the CDR3 is TGCGCCAGCAGCTTGGTTGCGGGAACGAACACAGATACGCAGTATTTT.

This chain joins TRBV7-2 and TRBJ2-3; 11 nucleotides line up with TRBD2. J lost 0 bases, V lost 3 bases, and 2 bases had no gene match. Germline values: CDR1 SGHTA, CDR2 FQGNSA. CDR3 length equals 16 residues. The CDR3 DNA reads TGTGCCAGCAGCTTGACTAGCGGGATTAGCACAGATACGCAGTATTTT. It specifies CASSLTSGISTDTQYF.

The chain is built from TRBV7-3 and TRBJ2-7, with TRBD2 matching over 8 bases. V gave up 6 bases and J gave up 2 bases; unmatched junction bases: 15. The CDR3 has 17 amino acids. Germline CDR1 reads SGHTA; CDR2 reads FQGTGA. The CDR3 protein is CASSLPLLAVKTYEQYF. In DNA form, the CDR3 reads TGTGCCAGCAGTCTTCCACTACTAGCGGTTAAGACCTACGAGCAGTACTTC.

This clonotype turned up a few times. The rearrangement links TRBV20-1 to TRBJ1-2; no reliable D call. CDR3 size: 13 residues. Germline-derived CDR1 and CDR2 are DFQATT and SNEGSKA (reference sequence). Trimming removed 5 bases from V and 2 bases from J, with 12 bases in between. The CDR3 here is CSAFRVTNYGYTF. In nucleotides, the CDR3 is TGCAGTGCTTTCCGGGTTACCAACTATGGCTACACCTTC.

This chain uses TRBV7-9 with TRBJ2-7; 10 bases agree with TRBD2. The V gene's germline CDR1 is SEHNR and CDR2 FQNEAQ (reference sequence). Unmatched junction bases numbered 18, after V lost 5 bases and J lost 5 bases. The CDR3 runs 18 residues. The CDR3: CASSPIPSGRKGTNEQYF. The CDR3 region has the DNA TGTGCCAGCAGCCCTATACCTAGCGGGAGAAAGGGAACAAACGAGCAGTACTTC.

This clonotype was seen only a few times. The rearrangement links TRBV10-3 to TRBJ2-7, with a possible D match to TRBD2 (7 bases). V was cut by 11 bases and J by 3 bases, with 20 bases left in between. The CDR3 loop spans 14 amino acids. Germline values: CDR1 ENHRY, CDR2 SYGVKD. The CDR3 nucleotides are TGTGCCCCGGGGGGCCCGGACCATAACTACGAGCAGTACTTC. The encoded protein is CAPGGPDHNYEQYF.

This clonotype turned up a few times. The J gene is TRBJ2-1, the V gene TRBV29-1, with 11 nucleotides matching TRBD2. V shed 6 bases and J 3 bases; nucleotides not matched to a gene: 7. Germline V gene sequence: CDR1 SQVTM, CDR2 ANQGSEA. CDR3 size: 15 residues. As DNA, the CDR3 is TGCAGCGTGGGTGAGCTAGCGGGAGGCTACAATGAGCAGTTCTTC. Translation: CSVGELAGGYNEQFF.

The table lists this clonotype with a few counts. The chain links TRBV12-3 or TRBV12-4 to TRBJ2-7; 10 bases fit TRBD1. V trimming: 7 bases; J trimming: 8 bases; junction bases outside the gene matches: 5. This CDR3 has 12 amino acids. The CDR3 nucleotides read TGTGCCAGCACAGGACAGGGGGTCAAGCAGTACTTC. Translated: CASTGQGVKQYF.

The chain is built from TRBV11-2 and TRBJ2-1; 7 bases are shared with TRBD2. CDR1 and CDR2 from the germline V gene are SGHAT and FQNNGV. The CDR3 has 16 amino acids. With V trimmed by 5 bases and J by 0 bases, 7 bases remained unmatched. CDR3: CASSQVWTSSYNEQFF. The CDR3 bases are TGTGCCAGCAGCCAAGTGTGGACTAGCTCCTACAATGAGCAGTTCTTC. Together with reference TRBV11-2 and TRBJ2-1, the CDR3 gives the full variable domain: EAGVAQSPRYKIIEKRQSVAFWCNPISGHATLYWYQQILGQGPKLLIQFQNNGVVDDSQLPKDRFSAERLKGVDSTLKIQPAKLEDSAVYLCASSQVWTSSYNEQFFGPGTRLTVL.

J is TRBJ1-1 and V is TRBV7-9, with 9 bases fitting TRBD1. Germline V lookup: CDR1 SEHNR, CDR2 FQNEAQ (reference sequence). Trimming removed 4 bases from V and 2 bases from J; junction bases left unmatched: 5. The CDR3 sequence is 15 residues long. Written as DNA, the CDR3 is TGTGCCAGCAGCTCCTACAGGGGGCGAAACACTGAAGCTTTCTTT. Its protein product is CASSSYRGRNTEAFF.

This chain connects TRBV7-9 to TRBJ1-1; D remains unclear. Trimming took off 5 bases at V and 5 bases at J, with 9 bases between the two ends. CDR3 length: 12 amino acids. Germline V gene data show CDR1 as SEHNR and CDR2 as FQNEAQ (reference sequence). The DNA for the CDR3 is TGTGCCAGCAGCCCTAGGGAGACTGAAGCTTTCTTT. It codes for CASSPRETEAFF.

V gene TRBV20-1 combines with J gene TRBJ1-5; tentative D call: TRBD1 (6 bases). The CDR3 has 12 residues. The germline V gene encodes CDR1 DFQATT and CDR2 SNEGSKA (reference sequence). The ends were cut back, 4 bases at V and 7 bases at J, with 11 bases in the middle. The CDR3 nucleotides are TGCAGTGCTATACAGGGAAGACAGCCCCAGCATTTT. Its protein is CSAIQGRQPQHF.

This clonotype was seen only a few times. The chain is built from TRBV29-1 and TRBJ2-7; the D call may be TRBD1 or TRBD2 (6 bases each). The length of the CDR3 is 14 residues. The germline V gene has CDR1 SQVTM and CDR2 ANQGSEA. Trimming removed 0 bases from V and 5 bases from J, with 14 bases in between. CDR3 region: CSVEDGRGGDEQYF. In nucleotides, the CDR3 is TGCAGCGTTGAAGATGGCAGGGGAGGCGACGAGCAGTACTTC.

The rearrangement links TRBV20-1 to TRBJ2-1; D not certain. The length of the CDR3 is 13 residues. Germline V gene lookup returns CDR1 DFQATT and CDR2 SNEGSKA (reference sequence). V lost 4 bases and J 2 bases, leaving 9 bases between the germline ends. CDR3 residues: CSATPLTYNEQFF. CDR3 coding DNA: TGCAGTGCTACGCCGCTAACCTACAATGAGCAGTTCTTC.

CDR3 in amino acids: CASRPGGPIYEQYF. In nucleotides, the CDR3 is TGCGCCAGCCGCCCGGGGGGCCCTATCTACGAGCAGTACTTC. The gene calls are TRBV5-1 and TRBJ2-5, with D tentatively TRBD2 (7 bases). The DNA end is more similar to TRBJ2-7, so the J call may be wrong. The germline gives CDR1 SGHRS, CDR2 YFSETQ. The length of the CDR3 is 14 residues.

This chain links TRBV19 with TRBJ2-7, with TRBD2 as a possible D gene (5 bases). This CDR3 comprises 12 residues. Germline CDR1 and CDR2: LNHDA and SQIVND (reference sequence). Trimming took off 11 bases at V and 5 bases at J, with 16 bases between the two ends. This CDR3 reads CACSSGSNEQYF. The CDR3 DNA follows: TGTGCCTGCAGCTCGGGGTCGAACGAGCAGTACTTC.

V usage is TRBV29-1 and J usage is TRBJ2-7; D possibly matches TRBD1 or TRBD2 (5 bases each). The length of the CDR3 is 12 residues. Germline V CDR1 and CDR2: SQVTM, ANQGSEA. Trimming shortened V by 7 bases and J by 3 bases, and 13 bases separated the two germline ends. CDR3 in amino acids: CSAVLDSYEQYF. For the CDR3, the DNA is TGCAGCGCGGTACTAGACAGCTACGAGCAGTACTTC.

The chain employs TRBV20-1 and TRBJ2-1, with D unresolved. The ends were cut back, 0 bases at V and 3 bases at J, with 12 bases in the middle. The CDR3 extends over 15 amino acids. Germline CDR1 and CDR2: DFQATT and SNEGSKA (reference sequence). CDR3 region: CSARDLSSFYNEQFF. The CDR3 DNA follows: TGCAGTGCTAGAGATCTAAGTAGCTTCTACAATGAGCAGTTCTTC.

This clonotype has only a few counts. The gene calls are TRBV5-4 and TRBJ2-3; D remains unclear. The V gene's germline CDR1 is SGHNT and CDR2 YYREEE (reference sequence). This CDR3 has 13 residues. V lost 8 bases, J lost 2 bases, and 12 bases lay in between. The CDR3 loop is CASLGDFTDTQYF. CDR3 bases: TGTGCCAGTCTTGGTGACTTCACAGATACGCAGTATTTT.

V gene TRBV5-1 combines with J gene TRBJ2-4; no clear D gene. The closer fit of TRBJ2-7 to the DNA end suggests the J call may be wrong. The length of the CDR3 is 15 residues. Germline V gives CDR1 SGHRS, CDR2 YFSETQ. The CDR3, as DNA: TGCGCCAGCAGCTTGGCCGAATTCCCCAGCTACGAGCAGTACTTC. Protein sequence: CASSLAEFPSYEQYF.

This clonotype was observed a handful of times. The chain is built from TRBV7-8 and TRBJ2-7; perhaps TRBD1 as D (6 bases). Trimming took 1 base from V and 2 from J, leaving 15 bases between them. This CDR3 spans 16 amino acids. In germline, CDR1 is SGHVS, CDR2 FQNEAQ. The CDR3 here is CASSLDRADSTYEQYF. As DNA, the CDR3 is TGTGCCAGCAGCTTAGATAGAGCGGACAGTACCTACGAGCAGTACTTC.

The chain couples TRBV28 to TRBJ2-7, with TRBD1 matching 7 bases. The V gene end was trimmed by 7 bases and the J gene end by 2 bases; junction bases not matched to a gene: 8. The CDR3 runs 14 residues. Germline V gene sequence: CDR1 MDHEN, CDR2 SYDVKM. The CDR3 coding sequence is TGTGCCAGCATCGGACGGACAGGAACCTACGAGCAGTACTTC. Residues: CASIGRTGTYEQYF.

In its sample, this clonotype was seen a few times. V gene TRBV20-1 combines with J gene TRBJ2-7; 13 bases are a match to TRBD2. The CDR3 runs 15 residues. Losses at the gene ends were 2 bases for V and 4 bases for J; bases not matched to a gene: 5. Germline CDR1 and CDR2: DFQATT and SNEGSKA (reference sequence). The CDR3 here is CSARFRTSGSYEQYF. Here the CDR3 DNA reads TGCAGTGCTAGATTCAGGACTAGCGGGAGTTACGAGCAGTACTTC.